This T cell receptor (beta chain) stems from a study of cytomegalovirus exposure and HLA in healthy donors. 60 Vbeta and 13 Jbeta primers were used in PCR. Per the study methods: Later work found around 85 million unique TCR beta chains, with 9 million to 13 million shared. Produced via immunoSEQ multiplex PCR; TCRdb's table is partial and in-frame only. The V and J calls and the clone size are those of that table, but D and trimming were determined from the DNA. The specimen's table records around 140,000 clones. Germline loops: CDR1 SGDLS, CDR2 YYNGEE. The CDR3 is 15 amino acids. Trimming left V 3 bases short and J 2 bases short, with 14 bases between.

The chain employs TRBV9 and TRBJ1-1; maybe TRBD1 (6 bases). The TCR comes from a woman between 18 and 30 years old in good health and CMV-seronegative. What was sequenced was PBMCs. CDR3 nucleotides: TGTGCCAGCAGCGAGGGGGGGGGAGGAAACACTGAAGCTTTCTTT. This encodes CASSEGGGGNTEAFF.